This paragraph covers one T cell receptor beta chain sequence. The data were obtained in a study of blood T cell repertoires in COVID-19. Study-wide background: Sites across the United States, Italy and Spain contributed samples from acute and convalescent COVID-19. The cDNA or gDNA used as material had been derived from T cells, B-cell-depleted T cells, or PBMCs.

Per the authors' pipeline: Reference gene primer amplification gave estimated nucleated cell counts. The table came from immunoSEQ multiplex PCR; TCRdb's copy has only in-frame clones and leaves some out. V, J and clone size reflect that table, while D and trimming were determined from the DNA. The sample lists approximately 130,000 clones; about 74% were seen once. V gave up 0 bases and J gave up 0 bases, with 12 bases separating them. This CDR3 comprises 16 residues. CDR1 and CDR2 (germline): MGHRA, YSYEKL. Specimen: peripheral blood. The TCR was taken from a human donor in a cohort sampled during active COVID-19. The chain combines TRBV4-1 with TRBJ2-7; tentatively, D is TRBD2 (6 bases). The CDR3 DNA follows: TGCGCCAGCAGCCAAGAACTAGGAGGGAACTCCTACGAGCAGTACTTC. It translates to CASSQELGGNSYEQYF.